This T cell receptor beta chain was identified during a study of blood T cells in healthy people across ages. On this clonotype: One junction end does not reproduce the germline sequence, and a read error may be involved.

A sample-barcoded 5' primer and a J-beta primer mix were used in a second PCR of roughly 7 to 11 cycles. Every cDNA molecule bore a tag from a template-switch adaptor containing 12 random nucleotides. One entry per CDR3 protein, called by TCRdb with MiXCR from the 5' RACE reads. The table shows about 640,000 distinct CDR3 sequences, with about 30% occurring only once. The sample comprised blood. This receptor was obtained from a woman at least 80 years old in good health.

CDR3 sequence (DNA): TGCAGCCTTGATGGGGGGCTGAACACTGAAGCTTTCTTT. Amino acids: CSLDGGLNTEAFF. The rearrangement uses TRBV29-1 and TRBJ1-1, with D possibly matching TRBD1 (6 bases). This CDR3 spans 13 amino acids. Germline V CDR1 and CDR2: SQVTM, ANQGSEA.